This entry lists 15 T cell receptor beta chains sequenced from one sample in a study of blood T cells in healthy people across ages. A second roughly 6 to 12 cycle PCR used barcoded and J-beta primers. From the 5' RACE reads, TCRdb called clonotypes with MiXCR, one entry per CDR3 protein. The sample shows about 970,000 distinct CDR3 sequences, roughly half of them seen only once. Sample: blood. The receptors here all came from a woman aged 60 to 75 in good health.

The V and J genes are TRBV4-2 and TRBJ2-3; D gene ambiguous. CDR3 length: 13 residues. Trimming pared 0 bases from V and 8 bases from J, leaving 9 bases between. Germline assignment: CDR1 LGHNA and CDR2 YNFKEQ. The CDR3, as DNA: TGTGCCAGCAGCCAAGACGGTAGACCTACGCAGTATTTT. Amino acid sequence: CASSQDGRPTQYF.

The chain recombines TRBV11-2 with TRBJ2-3; D is unresolved. V gave up 2 bases and J gave up 4 bases, with 7 bases separating them. The germline gives CDR1 SGHAT, CDR2 FQNNGV. The CDR3 has 13 amino acids. This CDR3 is CASSLYGADTQYF. The DNA of the CDR3 is TGTGCCAGCAGCTTATATGGAGCAGATACGCAGTATTTT. Variable domain in full (rest from reference TRBV11-2 and TRBJ2-3): EAGVAQSPRYKIIEKRQSVAFWCNPISGHATLYWYQQILGQGPKLLIQFQNNGVVDDSQLPKDRFSAERLKGVDSTLKIQPAKLEDSAVYLCASSLYGADTQYFGPGTRLTVL.

A remark on this clonotype: A read error may produce the germline difference seen at one junction end. The V and J genes are TRBV2 and TRBJ2-3; D tentatively reads TRBD1 or TRBD2 (5 bases each). The CDR3 consists of 14 residues. Germline assignment: CDR1 SNHLY and CDR2 FYNNEI. As DNA, the CDR3 is TGTGCCCAGGCTAGAGGGGCGAGCACGGATACGCAGTATTTT. This translates into CAQARGASTDTQYF.

The rearrangement uses TRBV10-2 and TRBJ2-4; D is possibly TRBD1 (6 bases). V was shortened by 0 bases and J by 6 bases, with 9 bases between the two germline ends. Germline V CDR1 and CDR2: WSHSY, SAAADI. The CDR3 has 14 amino acids. The CDR3 reads CASSESRGLNIQYF. Written as DNA, the CDR3 is TGCGCCAGCAGTGAGTCAAGGGGGTTAAACATTCAGTACTTC.

A few counts support this clonotype. The J gene is TRBJ2-6, the V gene TRBV20-1; D is undetermined. Trimming stripped 3 bases from V and 0 bases from J, with 3 bases between. Germline CDR1 is DFQATT and CDR2 is SNEGSKA (reference sequence). The CDR3 totals 13 residues. Written as DNA, the CDR3 is TGCAGTGCTAGCCGCTCTGGGGCCAACGTCCTGACTTTC. Amino acids: CSASRSGANVLTF.

This clonotype was seen a handful of times. The genes are TRBV12-3 or TRBV12-4 and TRBJ2-4; 7 bases fit TRBD2. V was clipped by 3 bases and J by 8 bases; unmatched bases: 4. The CDR3 consists of 13 residues. CDR3 DNA: TGTGCCAGCAGTTTTTCAGGGAGGGACATTCAGTACTTC. Its translation is CASSFSGRDIQYF.

This clonotype was seen only a few times. The chain recombines TRBV20-1 with TRBJ2-5; D perhaps matches TRBD2 (5 bases). Germline CDR1 reads DFQATT; CDR2 reads SNEGSKA (reference sequence). This CDR3 contains 15 residues. Between the trimmed V and J ends, which lost 3 bases and 1 base, there was a span of 15 bases. The CDR3 spells CSASSVSRAQETQYF. In DNA form, the CDR3 reads TGCAGTGCTAGTTCCGTCTCGCGGGCCCAAGAGACCCAGTACTTC.

This clonotype was seen only a few times. The chain recombines TRBV7-2 with TRBJ2-5, with a weak D call TRBD2 (5 bases). The CDR3 runs to 14 residues. Trimming left V 1 base short and J 7 bases short, with 13 bases between. The germline gives CDR1 SGHTA, CDR2 FQGNSA. The CDR3 region is CASSLELDVGTQYF. CDR3 DNA: TGTGCCAGCAGCTTAGAACTAGACGTGGGGACCCAGTACTTC.

CDR3 region: CASTPGTVNTEAFF. CDR3 coding DNA: TGTGCCAGCACACCCGGGACAGTGAACACTGAAGCTTTCTTT. This chain links TRBV2 with TRBJ1-1; 7 bases are a match to TRBD1. The CDR3 totals 14 residues. The germline V gene encodes CDR1 SNHLY and CDR2 FYNNEI. Germline trimming cut 7 bases from V and 0 bases from J; bases unmatched to any gene: 5.

The chain is built from TRBV12-3 or TRBV12-4 and TRBJ1-2; D gene unclear. Trimming cost V 6 bases and J 4 bases, with 15 bases left between them. The CDR3 length is 14 residues. This chain's CDR3 is CASSRSPRAYGYTF. CDR3 nucleotides: TGTGCCAGCAGCCGATCCCCACGGGCCTATGGCTACACCTTC.

This sequence joins TRBV4-1 and TRBJ2-3; the D is unclear. The CDR3 length is 15 residues. Trimming cost V 0 bases and J 1 base, with 8 bases left between them. Germline V gene lookup returns CDR1 MGHRA and CDR2 YSYEKL. Here the CDR3 reads CASSQESWGTDTQYF. CDR3 bases: TGCGCCAGCAGCCAAGAATCCTGGGGCACAGATACGCAGTATTTT.

In its sample, this clonotype was seen a few times. The rearrangement uses TRBV4-3 and TRBJ2-1, with a weak D call TRBD2 (6 bases). CDR3 length: 17 amino acids. CDR1 is LGHNA and CDR2 is YSLEER in the germline V gene. Trimming took off 1 base at V and 4 bases at J, with 17 bases between the two ends. As DNA, the CDR3 is TGCGCCAGCAGCCAAGTTGGCGGGGCGGGCTCGTACAATGAGCAGTTCTTC. This sequence encodes CASSQVGGAGSYNEQFF.

The rearrangement links TRBV12-3 or TRBV12-4 to TRBJ2-7; D is ambiguous. The CDR3 sequence is 15 residues long. Trimming left V 5 bases short and J 0 bases short, with 14 bases between. CDR3 sequence: CASSSRTASSYEQYF. The CDR3 region has the DNA TGTGCCAGCAGTAGTAGGACGGCGAGCTCCTACGAGCAGTACTTC.

This clonotype came up a few times. The V gene is TRBV5-1, the J gene TRBJ2-7; D may be TRBD2 (5 bases). Germline V gives CDR1 SGHRS, CDR2 YFSETQ. The V end lost 3 bases, the J end lost 1 base, and 23 bases lay between the germline ends. CDR3 length: 18 residues. Written as DNA, the CDR3 is TGCGCCAGCAGCTCAAGGGTCACAACCGGACGGGGATCCTACGAGCAGTACTTC. Translating it yields CASSSRVTTGRGSYEQYF.

On this clonotype: A read error is possible here, since a much larger clone lies one base away. The chain carries TRBV7-2 and TRBJ2-7, with 9 bases matching TRBD2. The CDR3 totals 14 residues. The V and J ends lost 5 bases and 5 bases, in that order; junction bases with no gene match: 7. Germline assignment: CDR1 SGHTA and CDR2 FQGNSA. The CDR3 loop is CASSVVAGGNEQYF. The CDR3 nucleotides are TGTGCCAGCAGCGTAGTTGCGGGAGGGAACGAGCAGTACTTC.